Here is one T cell receptor (beta chain) with its context. This CDR3 is 15 amino acids long. Trimming cost V 5 bases and J 4 bases; bases outside gene matches: 7. Per germline, CDR1 GTSNPN and CDR2 SVGIG (reference sequence). Clones were read by immunoSEQ multiplex PCR, and TCRdb kept only the in-frame ones, dropping some. Among about 190,000 clones, around 86% were seen once, and the ten largest hold around 7%. This sample was taken from a study of blood T cell repertoires in COVID-19. This chain uses TRBV30 with TRBJ1-3; 11 positions match TRBD1. The source of this sequence is a man aged 35-49 years with acute or convalescent COVID-19. The sequenced material came from peripheral blood. Written as DNA, the CDR3 is TGTGCCTGGGACGGACAGGGGGCGCACGGAAACACCATATATTTT. Its translation: CAWDGQGAHGNTIYF.